The clone carrying this TCR beta chain was seen a few times. Its antigen is unidentified. Other nucleotide sequences in the sample specify the same CDR3. This sample was taken from a study of metastatic and nonmetastatic thyroid tumors. Study-wide background: From malignant and benign thyroid patients, repertoires in blood and in tumor or nodule tissue were compared.

All patients reached thyroid surgery having received no treatment beforehand. Study-wide results and limits: Within blood and tumor, benign nodules reportedly had significantly lower TCR beta diversity than malignant thyroid tumors did.

From the PCR reads, TCRdb re-called clones with MiXCR. The data show 40,000 to 45,000 clones, around 2.9% seen once. The CDR3 sequence is 16 residues long. The germline V gene has CDR1 MGHRA and CDR2 YSYEKL. Trimming took 2 bases from V and 5 from J; bases not matched to a gene: 9. V gene TRBV4-1 combines with J gene TRBJ2-7; 10 nucleotides line up with TRBD2. This clonotype was sampled from a female donor with papillary thyroid cancer or a benign thyroid nodule (not recorded which). Some clones in this sample may be carry-over from other donors' samples. The sequenced sample consisted of blood. CDR3 amino acids: CASSQLGTSEFHEQYF. In nucleotides, the CDR3 is TGCGCCAGCAGCCAACTAGGGACTAGCGAATTTCACGAGCAGTACTTC.